These 19 T cell receptor beta chains came from one sample sequenced in a study of siplizumab effects on memory and regulatory T cells (dated by TCRdb to the late 2010s). Library preparation used the immunoSEQ multiplex PCR assay. TCRdb re-hosts the immuneACCESS table, in-frame sequences only. Its copies lack some clones; in the studies checked, an unresolved V gene accounts for under half of them, and the cause for the rest is not known. This sample lists 85,000 to 95,000 clones; 85% to 95% were detected once. Roughly 0.3% of the sample is taken by the ten largest. Sequenced input: non-Treg CD4+ T cells sorted from blood. The cell subset or site label on this specimen signifies: FACS-sorted unstimulated CD4+ non-regulatory T cells. These receptors were taken from a human donor in good health.

The chain uses TRBV5-4 and TRBJ1-6; no definite D call. CDR1 is SGHNT and CDR2 is YYREEE in the germline V gene (reference sequence). This CDR3 contains 14 residues. The V end was cut by 4 bases, the J end by 9 bases, with 14 bases between. In nucleotides, the CDR3 is TGTGCCAGCAGCCGTGACGGTATGGGTTCACCCCTCCACTTT. Translation: CASSRDGMGSPLHF. The full variable domain, in which reference TRBV5-4 and TRBJ1-6 provide the parts outside the CDR3, is ETGVTQSPTHLIKTRGQQVTLRCSSQSGHNTVSWYQQALGQGPQFIFQYYREEENGRGNFPPRFSGLQFPNYSSELNVNALELDDSALYLCASSRDGMGSPLHFGNGTRLTVT.

The rearrangement links TRBV6-4 to TRBJ1-2; a possible D gene is TRBD1 (6 bases). V lost 6 bases, J lost 7 bases, and 15 bases lay in between. The CDR3 loop spans 13 amino acids. Germline V gene sequence: CDR1 MRHNA, CDR2 SNTAGT. The CDR3 spells CASRATGIAGYTF. The CDR3 nucleotides are TGTGCCAGCAGAGCAACAGGGATTGCTGGCTACACCTTC.

The chain uses TRBV5-5 and TRBJ2-1, with a weak D call TRBD1 (6 bases). This CDR3 spans 13 amino acids. V lost 2 bases, J lost 10 bases, and 13 bases lay in between. In germline, CDR1 is SGHKS, CDR2 YYEKEE (reference sequence). CDR3 loop: CASSFYRVREQFF. In nucleotides, the CDR3 is TGTGCCAGCAGCTTTTACAGGGTAAGGGAGCAGTTCTTC.

V is TRBV19 and J is TRBJ2-5; 9 bases map to TRBD1. Germline CDR1 reads LNHDA; CDR2 reads SQIVND (reference sequence). With V trimmed by 5 bases and J by 5 bases, 9 bases remained unmatched. The CDR3 is 15 residues long. The CDR3 region has the DNA TGTGCCAGTAGTCCTGGGACAGGGTTCGGTGAGACCCAGTACTTC. Protein: CASSPGTGFGETQYF.

The chain couples TRBV6-1 to TRBJ2-2, with 12 bases identical to TRBD2. Germline loops: CDR1 MNHNS, CDR2 SASEGT. CDR3 length equals 15 residues. The V and J ends lost 2 bases and 6 bases, in that order; junction bases with no gene match: 1. CDR3: CASSELAGGSGELFF. The DNA for the CDR3 is TGTGCCAGCAGTGAACTAGCGGGAGGGTCCGGGGAGCTGTTTTTT.

This sequence joins TRBV19 and TRBJ1-5; D not certain. Trimming stripped 7 bases from V and 4 bases from J, with 8 bases between. CDR3 length equals 12 residues. Germline V gene data show CDR1 as LNHDA and CDR2 as SQIVND (reference sequence). The CDR3 region is CASTKGNQPQHF. CDR3 in DNA: TGTGCCAGTACGAAAGGGAATCAGCCCCAGCATTTT.

The genes are TRBV18 and TRBJ2-7, with D maybe TRBD2 (5 bases). Germline V gene lookup returns CDR1 KGHSH and CDR2 LQKENI. Trimming left V 6 bases short and J 5 bases short, with 14 bases between. The CDR3 is 13 residues long. CDR3 sequence: CASSPGSADEQYF. In DNA, the CDR3 is TGTGCCAGCTCTCCGGGGAGTGCTGACGAGCAGTACTTC.

With regard to this clone: The sample contains more than one DNA sequence encoding this CDR3. The chain combines TRBV30 with TRBJ2-7, with D uncertain. The CDR3 is made up of 12 amino acids. Trimming pared 0 bases from V and 4 bases from J, leaving 7 bases between. Germline V CDR1 and CDR2: GTSNPN, SVGIG (reference sequence). The CDR3 here is CAWSVSGYEQYF. CDR3 bases: TGTGCCTGGAGTGTCTCCGGTTACGAGCAGTACTTC.

This chain uses TRBV19 with TRBJ1-1; D gene unclear. The length of the CDR3 is 11 residues. Germline V gene data show CDR1 as LNHDA and CDR2 as SQIVND (reference sequence). Trimming took 4 bases from V and 3 from J, leaving 3 bases between them. CDR3 coding DNA: TGTGCCAGTAGTAGACACACTGAAGCTTTCTTT. Translating gives CASSRHTEAFF.

This rearrangement joins TRBV15 to TRBJ2-6; D possibly uses TRBD1 or TRBD2 (5 bases each). This CDR3 is 18 amino acids long. With 1 base removed from V and 1 base from J, the gap between germline ends came to 14 bases. The V gene's germline CDR1 is LNHNV and CDR2 YYDKDF (reference sequence). The CDR3 DNA follows: TGTGCCACCAGCAGAGCTGAGGGACGGGCATCTGGGGCCAACGTCCTGACTTTC. Translation: CATSRAEGRASGANVLTF.

The gene calls are TRBV12-5 and TRBJ2-3; 9 bases map to TRBD2. Trimming cost V 7 bases and J 6 bases; bases outside gene matches: 8. The CDR3 has 14 residues. The germline gives CDR1 LGHNT, CDR2 FRNRAP. The CDR3 DNA follows: TGTGCTAGTGTACAAGGACTAGCGAGTGATACGCAGTATTTT. Its translation is CASVQGLASDTQYF. Variable domain in full (rest from reference TRBV12-5 and TRBJ2-3): DARVTQTPRHKVTEMGQEVTMRCQPILGHNTVFWYRQTMMQGLELLAYFRNRAPLDDSGMPKDRFSAEMPDATLATLKIQPSEPRDSAVYFCASVQGLASDTQYFGPGTRLTVL.

This CDR3 is CAWGRESYGYTF. The CDR3 DNA is TGTGCCTGGGGCAGGGAAAGCTATGGCTACACCTTC. This rearrangement joins TRBV30 to TRBJ1-2; tentative D call: TRBD1 (5 bases). Trimming left V 5 bases short and J 4 bases short, with 11 bases between. Germline CDR1 GTSNPN, CDR2 SVGIG (reference sequence). The CDR3 is made up of 12 amino acids.

V usage is TRBV6-6 and J usage is TRBJ1-1; 9 bases match TRBD1. J was trimmed by 7 bases and V by 5 bases; bases with no gene match: 8. Germline CDR1 reads MNHNY; CDR2 reads SVGAGI (reference sequence). The length of the CDR3 is 14 residues. This chain's CDR3 is CASSPGTGRGEAFF. For the CDR3, the DNA is TGTGCCAGCAGTCCCGGGACAGGGAGGGGTGAAGCTTTCTTT.

V gene TRBV9 combines with J gene TRBJ1-3, with D possibly matching TRBD1 (6 bases). V shed 0 bases and J shed 0 bases, with 10 bases lying between them. The CDR3 consists of 16 residues. CDR1 is SGDLS and CDR2 is YYNGEE in the germline V gene. CDR3 DNA: TGTGCCAGCAGCGTAGATGGACAGCTCTCTGGAAACACCATATATTTT. It specifies CASSVDGQLSGNTIYF.

The genes are TRBV18 and TRBJ1-2, with no clear D. CDR3 length: 16 amino acids. Between the trimmed V and J ends, which lost 3 bases and 1 base, there was a span of 15 bases. The germline CDR1 and CDR2 sequences are KGHSH and LQKENI. In nucleotides, the CDR3 is TGTGCCAGCTCACCGAACGGACGCCGGATTAACTATGGCTACACCTTC. Translation: CASSPNGRRINYGYTF.

This chain links TRBV30 with TRBJ1-3, with D possibly matching TRBD1 (5 bases). Trimming removed 4 bases from V and 3 bases from J, with 7 bases in between. This CDR3 spans 12 amino acids. Germline V gene sequence: CDR1 GTSNPN, CDR2 SVGIG (reference sequence). For the CDR3, the DNA is TGTGCCTGGAATACAGGTGGAAACACCATATATTTT. Encoded protein: CAWNTGGNTIYF.

V usage is TRBV5-1 and J usage is TRBJ2-2; D perhaps matches TRBD2 (6 bases). The CDR3 consists of 16 residues. Looked up from germline, CDR1 is SGHRS and CDR2 is YFSETQ. Trimming pared 7 bases from V and 3 bases from J, leaving 19 bases between. The CDR3 region has the DNA TGCGCCAGCCGCACGACCCCTAGCGACTACACCGGGGAGCTGTTTTTT. As protein: CASRTTPSDYTGELFF.

Only one count was recorded for this clone. This sequence joins TRBV7-9 and TRBJ2-5; D is undetermined. The germline V and J ends were trimmed by 3 bases and 2 bases, with 13 bases remaining between them. This CDR3 has 15 amino acids. Germline V gives CDR1 SEHNR, CDR2 FQNEAQ (reference sequence). In DNA, the CDR3 is TGTGCCAGCAGCTTTCGGGCAGAACTTCAAGAGACCCAGTACTTC. It codes for CASSFRAELQETQYF.

The chain carries TRBV19 and TRBJ1-5; TRBD1 is a possible D gene (6 bases). CDR1 is LNHDA and CDR2 is SQIVND in the germline V gene (reference sequence). The V end was cut by 7 bases, the J end by 0 bases, with 16 bases between. This CDR3 has 16 residues. The CDR3 region has the DNA TGTGCCAGTACCCTAGGGGGGGGCCTTAGCAATCAGCCCCAGCATTTT. This codes for CASTLGGGLSNQPQHF. The variable domain in full, with the rest retrieved from reference TRBV19 and TRBJ1-5, is DGGITQSPKYLFRKEGQNVTLSCEQNLNHDAMYWYRQDPGQGLRLIYYSQIVNDFQKGDIAEGYSVSREKKESFPLTVTSAQKNPTAFYLCASTLGGGLSNQPQHFGDGTRLSIL.